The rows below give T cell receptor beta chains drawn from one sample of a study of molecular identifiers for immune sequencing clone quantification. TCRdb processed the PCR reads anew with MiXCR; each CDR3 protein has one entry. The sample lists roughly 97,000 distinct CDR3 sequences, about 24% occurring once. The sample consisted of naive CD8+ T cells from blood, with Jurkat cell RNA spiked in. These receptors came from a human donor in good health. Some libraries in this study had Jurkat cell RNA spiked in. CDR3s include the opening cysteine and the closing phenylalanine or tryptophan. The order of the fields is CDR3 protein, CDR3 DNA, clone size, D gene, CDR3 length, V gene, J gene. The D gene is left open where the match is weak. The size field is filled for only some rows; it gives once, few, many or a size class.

CASSLGPNTGELFF	TGTGCCAGCAGTTTGGGTCCGAACACCGGGGAGCTGTTTTTT	few	.	14	TRBV27	TRBJ2-2
CASTYTGAYEQYF	TGTGCCAGCACTTATACAGGGGCCTACGAGCAGTACTTC	.	TRBD1	13	TRBV7-8	TRBJ2-7
CASSLTPMEQYF	TGTGCCAGCAGTTTGACCCCTATGGAGCAGTACTTC	.	.	12	TRBV12-3/TRBV12-4	TRBJ2-7
CASSEASTGDEQYF	TGTGCCAGCAGTGAAGCGTCAACAGGGGACGAGCAGTACTTC	.	TRBD1	14	TRBV6-1	TRBJ2-7
CASSLEYWGGSTDTQYF	TGTGCCAGCAGCTTGGAGTATTGGGGCGGCAGCACAGATACGCAGTATTTT	many	.	17	TRBV5-6	TRBJ2-3
CASSVAHISGANVLTF	TGTGCCAGCAGCGTAGCTCATATTTCTGGGGCCAACGTCCTGACTTTC	many	.	16	TRBV9	TRBJ2-6
CASSVDGGLTGELFF	TGTGCCAGCAGCGTCGATGGGGGGCTCACCGGGGAGCTGTTTTTT	.	.	15	TRBV9	TRBJ2-2
CASRIGGGQPQHF	TGTGCCAGCAGGATTGGAGGGGGCCAGCCCCAGCATTTT	many	TRBD1	13	TRBV27	TRBJ1-5
CASSLGGKYTEAFF	TGTGCCAGCAGCTTGGGAGGGAAGTACACTGAAGCTTTCTTT	many	.	14	TRBV5-6	TRBJ1-1
CSARARAGRSYEQYF	TGCAGTGCTAGAGCTCGCGCGGGCCGCTCCTACGAGCAGTACTTC	.	.	15	TRBV20-1	TRBJ2-7
CSVPEPQGLTDTQYF	TGCAGCGTCCCGGAACCGCAGGGTTTGACAGATACGCAGTATTTT	many	.	15	TRBV29-1	TRBJ2-3
CASSMLTSGATAETQYF	TGTGCCAGCAGTATGTTGACTAGCGGGGCTACGGCGGAGACCCAGTACTTC	many	TRBD2	17	TRBV27	TRBJ2-5
CASSYRGQGSDTQYF	TGTGCCAGCAGTTATCGGGGACAGGGGTCAGATACGCAGTATTTT	many	TRBD1	15	TRBV6-5	TRBJ2-3
CASSSGSRPYEQYF	TGTGCCAGCAGCTCGGGTTCGAGGCCCTACGAGCAGTACTTC	few	.	14	TRBV7-6	TRBJ2-7
CASSTDRIRPGANVLTF	TGTGCCAGCAGCACGGACAGGATCCGTCCTGGGGCCAACGTCCTGACTTTC	many	TRBD1	17	TRBV27	TRBJ2-6
CASSPDRNQPQHF	TGCGCCAGCAGCCCGGACAGGAATCAGCCCCAGCATTTT	.	TRBD1	13	TRBV4-3	TRBJ1-5
CASSGIWTSGANEQYF	TGTGCCAGCAGCGGGATATGGACTAGCGGGGCAAACGAGCAGTACTTC	many	TRBD2	16	TRBV5-5	TRBJ2-7
CASTSGGGGQETQYF	TGCGCCAGCACTAGCGGGGGAGGCGGGCAAGAGACCCAGTACTTC	few	TRBD2	15	TRBV5-1	TRBJ2-5
CSATSLSTYNEQFF	TGCAGCGCCACGTCCCTTTCGACCTACAATGAGCAGTTCTTC	.	.	14	TRBV29-1	TRBJ2-1
CANSSTDTQYF	TGTGCCAACAGTTCAACAGATACGCAGTATTTT	few	.	11	TRBV27	TRBJ2-3
CASSVAGSTGELFF	TGTGCCAGCAGTGTCGCAGGGTCTACCGGGGAGCTGTTTTTT	many	.	14	TRBV25-1	TRBJ2-2
CASSASRDRGAGELFF	TGTGCCAGCAGCGCGTCCCGGGACAGGGGGGCCGGGGAGCTGTTTTTT	.	TRBD1	16	TRBV7-9	TRBJ2-2
CASRIVPGRNQPQHF	TGTGCCAGCAGAATAGTCCCAGGCCGCAATCAGCCCCAGCATTTT	.	.	15	TRBV12-3/TRBV12-4	TRBJ1-5
CASGLQDRAAPYNEQFF	TGTGCTAGTGGTTTGCAGGACAGGGCCGCACCCTACAATGAGCAGTTCTTC	.	TRBD1	17	TRBV12-5	TRBJ2-1
CASSLFGSGGTDTQYF	TGTGCCAGCAGCTTGTTTGGTAGCGGGGGCACAGATACGCAGTATTTT	many	TRBD2	16	TRBV5-6	TRBJ2-3
CASSIAGGVDEQFF	TGTGCCAGCAGTATAGCGGGGGGAGTCGATGAGCAGTTCTTC	.	TRBD2	14	TRBV7-2	TRBJ2-1
CASRPGQGTEAFF	TGTGCCAGCAGACCAGGACAGGGAACTGAAGCTTTCTTT	many	TRBD1	13	TRBV27	TRBJ1-1
CASSSGGPGLAGGLDTQYF	TGTGCCAGCAGTTCTGGGGGGCCGGGACTAGCGGGGGGGTTAGATACGCAGTATTTT	.	TRBD2	19	TRBV27	TRBJ2-3
CASSFSVRGDYEQYF	TGCGCCAGCAGTTTTTCGGTTAGGGGGGACTACGAGCAGTACTTC	.	.	15	TRBV27	TRBJ2-7
CASSQVFIGSGQQETQYF	TGCGCCAGCAGCCAAGTTTTTATTGGTTCGGGTCAGCAAGAGACCCAGTACTTC	.	.	18	TRBV4-1	TRBJ2-5
CASSQDEQIYEQYF	TGCGCCAGCAGCCAAGATGAACAGATCTACGAGCAGTACTTC	.	.	14	TRBV4-3	TRBJ2-7
CASSVGGLEQPQNF	TGCGCCAGCAGTGTAGGGGGGCTAGAACAGCCCCAGAATTTT	few	.	14	TRBV10-2	TRBJ1-5
CGVPQGSTEAFF	TGCGGCGTCCCCCAGGGGAGCACTGAAGCTTTCTTT	many	.	12	TRBV20-1	TRBJ1-1
CASRTTGLHRADTQYF	TGTGCCAGCAGAACGACGGGCTTACACAGGGCAGATACGCAGTATTTT	many	.	16	TRBV12-3/TRBV12-4	TRBJ2-3
CASNGTGNAYEQYF	TGTGCCAGTAATGGGACAGGGAACGCCTACGAGCAGTACTTC	.	TRBD1	14	TRBV19	TRBJ2-7
CASSQDSWETQYF	TGCGCCAGCAGCCAAGATAGTTGGGAGACCCAGTACTTC	many	.	13	TRBV4-3	TRBJ2-5
CATEREPGHNYEQYF	TGTGCCACCGAACGCGAACCGGGACACAACTACGAGCAGTACTTC	many	.	15	TRBV28	TRBJ2-7
CSALLRGAYEQYF	TGCAGTGCTCTCCTGCGGGGGGCCTACGAGCAGTACTTC	many	TRBD2	13	TRBV20-1	TRBJ2-7
CASSLFLAGDTDTQYF	TGTGCCAGCAGTTTATTTCTAGCGGGGGACACAGATACGCAGTATTTT	many	TRBD2	16	TRBV12-3/TRBV12-4	TRBJ2-3
CSAGFYDQPQHF	TGCAGTGCTGGGTTTTATGATCAGCCCCAGCATTTT	.	.	12	TRBV20-1	TRBJ1-5
CASTPRGRNTEAFF	TGTGCCAGCACCCCGCGCGGGAGGAACACTGAAGCTTTCTTT	.	.	14	TRBV27	TRBJ1-1
CASSSRGDNNEQFF	TGTGCCAGCAGCTCTCGTGGGGATAACAATGAGCAGTTCTTC	few	.	14	TRBV11-3	TRBJ2-1
CASSLAQGTNTEAFF	TGTGCCAGCAGCTTAGCGCAGGGGACGAACACTGAAGCTTTCTTT	many	.	15	TRBV7-9	TRBJ1-1
CARGAETGELYF	TGTGCCCGCGGCGCCGAAACAGGGGAACTGTACTTC	.	TRBD1	12	TRBV9	TRBJ2-7
CASSPSSGDGYTF	TGTGCCAGCTCACCATCCTCCGGCGATGGCTACACCTTC	.	.	13	TRBV18	TRBJ1-2
CASSFTPGTANTGELFF	TGTGCCAGCAGCTTCACCCCCGGGACAGCGAACACCGGGGAGCTGTTTTTT	many	TRBD1	17	TRBV7-9	TRBJ2-2
CASSPGRGTYEQYF	TGTGCCAGTAGCCCGGGGCGGGGGACCTACGAGCAGTACTTC	.	TRBD2	14	TRBV19	TRBJ2-7
CASSLVWGTSGDSSYNEQFF	TGTGCCAGCAGCTTAGTGTGGGGGACTAGCGGGGATAGCTCCTACAATGAGCAGTTCTTC	many	TRBD2	20	TRBV7-9	TRBJ2-1
CASSERVAYEQYF	TGTGCCAGCAGTGAGCGGGTAGCCTACGAGCAGTACTTC	many	.	13	TRBV2	TRBJ2-7